This TCR beta chain was profiled in a study of blood T cell repertoires in COVID-19. Study context: There were acute and convalescent COVID-19 samples, and they came from the United States, Italy and Spain.

Generated by immunoSEQ multiplex PCR, the TCRdb table keeps only in-frame clones and is missing some. This sample has 250,000 to 300,000 clones, with over 85% found just once. All enrollees were about 18 to 100 years old and from about 24 US areas. Cohorts were determined from participant-reported clinical history. Cohort 3 donors were reported recovered after two negative PCRs, clearance, or symptom resolution. The specimen was PBMCs or T cells enriched from blood (not recorded which). This receptor was taken from a woman aged 55-69 years who had recovered from COVID-19.

In DNA form, the CDR3 reads TGTGCCAGCAGCTCCATGCTGGGCAGCTCTGGAAACACCATATATTTT. Protein product: CASSSMLGSSGNTIYF. The chain joins TRBV7-8 to TRBJ1-3; D not resolved. With 4 bases removed from V and 0 bases from J, the gap between germline ends came to 13 bases. The CDR3 runs 16 residues. Germline assignment: CDR1 SGHVS and CDR2 FQNEAQ.